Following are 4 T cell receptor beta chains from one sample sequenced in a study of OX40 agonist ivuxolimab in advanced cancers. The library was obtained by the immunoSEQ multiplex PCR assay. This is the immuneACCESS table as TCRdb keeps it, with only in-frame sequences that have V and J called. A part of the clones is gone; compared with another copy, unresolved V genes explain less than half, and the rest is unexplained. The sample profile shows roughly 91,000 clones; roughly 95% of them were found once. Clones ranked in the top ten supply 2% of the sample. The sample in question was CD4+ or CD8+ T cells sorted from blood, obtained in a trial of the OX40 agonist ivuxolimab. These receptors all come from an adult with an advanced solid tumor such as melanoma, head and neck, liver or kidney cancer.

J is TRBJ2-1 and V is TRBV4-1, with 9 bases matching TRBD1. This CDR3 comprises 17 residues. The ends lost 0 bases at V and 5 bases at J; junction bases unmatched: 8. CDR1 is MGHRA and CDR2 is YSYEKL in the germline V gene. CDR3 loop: CASSQEGQGPEDNEQFF. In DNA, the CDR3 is TGCGCCAGCAGCCAAGAGGGACAGGGCCCTGAGGACAATGAGCAGTTCTTC.

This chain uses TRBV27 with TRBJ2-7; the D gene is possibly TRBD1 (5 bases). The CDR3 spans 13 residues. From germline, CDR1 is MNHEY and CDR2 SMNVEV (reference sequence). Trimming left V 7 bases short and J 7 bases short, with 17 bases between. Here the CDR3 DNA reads TGTGCCAGCAAGTTTTCAGGGCCAGGGGAGCAGTACTTC. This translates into CASKFSGPGEQYF.

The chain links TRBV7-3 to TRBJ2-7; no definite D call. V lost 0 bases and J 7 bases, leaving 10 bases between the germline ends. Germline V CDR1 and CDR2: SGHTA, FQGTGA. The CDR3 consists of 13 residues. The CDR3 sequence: CASSLTMHNEQYF. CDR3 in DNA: TGTGCCAGCAGCTTAACGATGCATAATGAGCAGTACTTC.

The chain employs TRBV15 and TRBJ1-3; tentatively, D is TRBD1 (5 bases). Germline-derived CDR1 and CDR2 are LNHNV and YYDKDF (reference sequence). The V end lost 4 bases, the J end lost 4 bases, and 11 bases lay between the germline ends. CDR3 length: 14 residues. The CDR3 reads CATSTGHTGNTIYF. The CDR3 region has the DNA TGTGCCACCAGCACAGGACATACAGGAAACACCATATATTTT.